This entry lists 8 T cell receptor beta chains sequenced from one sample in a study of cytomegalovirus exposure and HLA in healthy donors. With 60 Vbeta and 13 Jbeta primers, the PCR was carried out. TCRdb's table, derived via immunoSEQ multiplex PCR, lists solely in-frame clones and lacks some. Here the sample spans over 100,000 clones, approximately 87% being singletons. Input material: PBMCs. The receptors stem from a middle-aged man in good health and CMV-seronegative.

CDR3 loop: CASSPDTLNTEAFF. Written as DNA, the CDR3 is TGCGCCAGCAGCCCGGACACCCTTAACACTGAAGCTTTCTTT. The V gene is TRBV5-1, the J gene TRBJ1-1, with D perhaps TRBD1 (5 bases). Germline CDR1 is SGHRS and CDR2 is YFSETQ. The CDR3 runs to 14 residues. With 4 bases removed from V and 2 bases from J, the gap between germline ends came to 12 bases.

Written as DNA, the CDR3 is TGTGCCAGCAGCTTACAGGGGGCCGATGAGCAGTTCTTC. It specifies CASSLQGADEQFF. The chain has TRBV5-4 and TRBJ2-1, with TRBD1 identical over 9 bases. In germline, CDR1 is SGHNT, CDR2 YYREEE (reference sequence). The CDR3 consists of 13 residues. The junction had 2 bases not matched to a gene; V was cut back by 2 bases and J by 8 bases.

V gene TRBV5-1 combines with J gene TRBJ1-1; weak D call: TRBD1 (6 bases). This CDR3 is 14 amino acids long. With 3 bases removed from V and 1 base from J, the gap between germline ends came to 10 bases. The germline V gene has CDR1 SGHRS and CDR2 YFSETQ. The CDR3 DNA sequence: TGCGCCAGCAGCTCGCAGGGGCGGAACACTGAAGCTTTCTTT. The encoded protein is CASSSQGRNTEAFF. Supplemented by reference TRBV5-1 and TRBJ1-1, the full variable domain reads KAGVTQTPRYLIKTRGQQVTLSCSPISGHRSVSWYQQTPGQGLQFLFEYFSETQRNKGNFPGRFSGRQFSNSRSEMNVSTLELGDSALYLCASSSQGRNTEAFFGQGTRLTVV.

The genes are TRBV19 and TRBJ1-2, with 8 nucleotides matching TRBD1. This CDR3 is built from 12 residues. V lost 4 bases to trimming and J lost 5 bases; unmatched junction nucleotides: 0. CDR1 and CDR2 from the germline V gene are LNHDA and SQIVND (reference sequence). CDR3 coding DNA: TGTGCCAGTAGTAGACAGGGGTATGGCTACACCTTC. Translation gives CASSRQGYGYTF.

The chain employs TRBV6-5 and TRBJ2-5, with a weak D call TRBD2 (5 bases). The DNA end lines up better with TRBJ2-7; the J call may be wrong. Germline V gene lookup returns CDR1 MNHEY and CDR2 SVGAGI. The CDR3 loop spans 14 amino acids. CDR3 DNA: TGTGCCAGCAGTTACCAGTCACATAGCGACGAGCAGTACTTC. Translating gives CASSYQSHSDEQYF.

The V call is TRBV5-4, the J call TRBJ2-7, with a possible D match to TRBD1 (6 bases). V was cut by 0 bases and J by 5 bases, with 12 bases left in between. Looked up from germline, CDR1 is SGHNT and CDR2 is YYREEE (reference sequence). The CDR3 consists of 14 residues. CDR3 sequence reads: CASSLDRENNEQYF. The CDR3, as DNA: TGTGCCAGCAGCTTGGACAGGGAAAACAACGAGCAGTACTTC.

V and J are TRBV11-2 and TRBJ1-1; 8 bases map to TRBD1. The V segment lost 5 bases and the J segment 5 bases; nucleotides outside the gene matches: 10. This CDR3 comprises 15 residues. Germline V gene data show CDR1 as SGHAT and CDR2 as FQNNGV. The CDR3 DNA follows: TGTGCCAGCAGCCCTTCCCAGGGGGCGAGGACTGAAGCTTTCTTT. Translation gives CASSPSQGARTEAFF.

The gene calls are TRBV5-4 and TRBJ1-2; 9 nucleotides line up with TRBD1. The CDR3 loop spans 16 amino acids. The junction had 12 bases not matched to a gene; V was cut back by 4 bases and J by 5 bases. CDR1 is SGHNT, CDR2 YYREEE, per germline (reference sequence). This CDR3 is CASSPEGQGTPYGYTF. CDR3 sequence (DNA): TGTGCCAGCAGCCCGGAAGGACAGGGGACGCCTTATGGCTACACCTTC.